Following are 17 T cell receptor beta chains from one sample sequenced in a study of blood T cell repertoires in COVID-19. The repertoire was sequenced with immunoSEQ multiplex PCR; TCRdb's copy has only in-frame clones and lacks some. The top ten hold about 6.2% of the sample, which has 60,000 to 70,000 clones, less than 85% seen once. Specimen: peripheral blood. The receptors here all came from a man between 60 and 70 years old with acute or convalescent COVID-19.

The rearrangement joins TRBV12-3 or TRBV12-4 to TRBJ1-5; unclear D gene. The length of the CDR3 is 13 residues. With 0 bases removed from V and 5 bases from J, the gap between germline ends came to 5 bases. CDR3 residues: CASSLAADQPQHF. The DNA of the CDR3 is TGTGCCAGCAGTTTAGCTGCAGATCAGCCCCAGCATTTT.

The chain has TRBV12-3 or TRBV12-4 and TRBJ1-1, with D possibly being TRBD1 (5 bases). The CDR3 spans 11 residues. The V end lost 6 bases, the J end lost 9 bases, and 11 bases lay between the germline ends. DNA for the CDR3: TGTGCCAGCAGCAAGGGGAGGAAAGCTTTCTTT. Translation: CASSKGRKAFF.

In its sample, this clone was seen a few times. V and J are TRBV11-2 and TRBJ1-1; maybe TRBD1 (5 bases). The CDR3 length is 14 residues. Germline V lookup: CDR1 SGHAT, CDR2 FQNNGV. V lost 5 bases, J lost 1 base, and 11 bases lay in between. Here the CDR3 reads CASSVRGGNTEAFF. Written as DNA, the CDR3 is TGTGCCAGCAGCGTCCGCGGGGGGAACACTGAAGCTTTCTTT.

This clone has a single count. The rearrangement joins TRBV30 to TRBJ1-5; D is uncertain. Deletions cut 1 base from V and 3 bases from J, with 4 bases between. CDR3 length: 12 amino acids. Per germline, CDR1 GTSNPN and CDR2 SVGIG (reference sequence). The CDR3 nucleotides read TGTGCCTGGAGTGGGGCCAATCAGCCCCAGCATTTT. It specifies CAWSGANQPQHF. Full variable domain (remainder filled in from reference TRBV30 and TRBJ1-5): SQTIHQWPATLVQPVGSPLSLECTVEGTSNPNLYWYRQAAGRGLQLLFYSVGIGQISSEVPQNLSASRPQDRQFILSSKKLLLSDSGFYLCAWSGANQPQHFGDGTRLSIL.

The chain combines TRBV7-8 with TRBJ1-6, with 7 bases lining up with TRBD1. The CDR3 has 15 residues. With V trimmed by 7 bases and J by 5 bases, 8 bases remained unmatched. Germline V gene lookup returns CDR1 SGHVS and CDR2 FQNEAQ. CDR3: CASKQGLANNSPLHF. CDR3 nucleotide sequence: TGTGCCAGCAAACAGGGGTTAGCCAATAATTCACCCCTCCACTTT.

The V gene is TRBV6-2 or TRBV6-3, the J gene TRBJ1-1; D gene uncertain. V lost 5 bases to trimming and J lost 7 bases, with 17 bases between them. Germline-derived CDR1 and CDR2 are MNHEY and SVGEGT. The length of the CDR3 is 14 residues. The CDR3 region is CASSPEKISSEAFF. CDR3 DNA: TGTGCCAGCAGTCCCGAAAAAATATCCAGTGAAGCTTTCTTT.

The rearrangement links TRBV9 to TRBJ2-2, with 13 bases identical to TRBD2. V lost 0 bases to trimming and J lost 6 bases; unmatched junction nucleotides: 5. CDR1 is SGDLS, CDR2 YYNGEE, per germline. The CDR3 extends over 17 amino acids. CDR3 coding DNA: TGTGCCAGCAGCGTAGGGCCACTAGCGGGGGGGCCCGGGGAGCTGTTTTTT. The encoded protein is CASSVGPLAGGPGELFF.

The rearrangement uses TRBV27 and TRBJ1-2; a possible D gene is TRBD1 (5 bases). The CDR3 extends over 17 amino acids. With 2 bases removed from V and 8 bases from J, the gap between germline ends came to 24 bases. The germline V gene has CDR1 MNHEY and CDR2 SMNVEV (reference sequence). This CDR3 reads CASSLGGRAGGDRGYTF. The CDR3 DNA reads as TGTGCCAGCAGTTTAGGTGGACGGGCAGGAGGGGATCGAGGCTACACCTTC.

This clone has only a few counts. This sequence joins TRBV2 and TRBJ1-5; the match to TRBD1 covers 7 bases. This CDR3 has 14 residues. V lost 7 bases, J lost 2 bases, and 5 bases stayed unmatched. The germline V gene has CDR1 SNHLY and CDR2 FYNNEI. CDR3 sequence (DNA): TGTGCCAGCAAAGGACAGGCTCGCAATCAGCCCCAGCATTTT. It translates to CASKGQARNQPQHF.

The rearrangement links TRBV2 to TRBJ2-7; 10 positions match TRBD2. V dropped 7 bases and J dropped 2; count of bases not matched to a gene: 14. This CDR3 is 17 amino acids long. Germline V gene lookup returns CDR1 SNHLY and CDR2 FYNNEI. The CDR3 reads CASTPLGSGGSPYEQYF. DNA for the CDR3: TGTGCCAGCACCCCGCTGGGTAGCGGGGGGTCCCCCTACGAGCAGTACTTC.

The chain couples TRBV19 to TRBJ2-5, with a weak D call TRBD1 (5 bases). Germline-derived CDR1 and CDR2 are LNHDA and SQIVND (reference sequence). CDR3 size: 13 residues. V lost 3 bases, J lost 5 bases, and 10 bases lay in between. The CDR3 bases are TGTGCCAGTAGTATCTTGGGGCTTGAGACCCAGTACTTC. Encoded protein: CASSILGLETQYF.

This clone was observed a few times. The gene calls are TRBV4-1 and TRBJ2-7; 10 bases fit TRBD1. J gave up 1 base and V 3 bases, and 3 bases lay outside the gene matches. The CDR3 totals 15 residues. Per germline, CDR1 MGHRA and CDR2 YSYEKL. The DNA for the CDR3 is TGCGCCAGCAGCCAGACAGGGGGCCGATCCTACGAGCAGTACTTC. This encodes CASSQTGGRSYEQYF.

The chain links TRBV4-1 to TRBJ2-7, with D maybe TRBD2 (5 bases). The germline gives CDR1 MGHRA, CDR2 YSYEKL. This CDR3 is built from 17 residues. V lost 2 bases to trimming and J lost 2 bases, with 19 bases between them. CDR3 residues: CASSQFHEGRSTYEQYF. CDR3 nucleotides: TGCGCCAGCAGCCAATTCCACGAGGGCAGGAGCACCTACGAGCAGTACTTC.

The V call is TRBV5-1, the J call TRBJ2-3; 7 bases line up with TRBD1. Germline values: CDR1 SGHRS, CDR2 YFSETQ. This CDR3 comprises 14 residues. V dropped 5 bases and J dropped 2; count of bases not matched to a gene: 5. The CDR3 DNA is TGCGCCAGCAGTCGGGACAGTTACACAGATACGCAGTATTTT. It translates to CASSRDSYTDTQYF. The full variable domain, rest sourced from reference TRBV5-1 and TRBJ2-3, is KAGVTQTPRYLIKTRGQQVTLSCSPISGHRSVSWYQQTPGQGLQFLFEYFSETQRNKGNFPGRFSGRQFSNSRSEMNVSTLELGDSALYLCASSRDSYTDTQYFGPGTRLTVL.

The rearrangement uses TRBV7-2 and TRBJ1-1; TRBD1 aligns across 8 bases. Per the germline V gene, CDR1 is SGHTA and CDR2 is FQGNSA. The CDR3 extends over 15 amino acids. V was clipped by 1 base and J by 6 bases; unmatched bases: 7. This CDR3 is CASSLGAGGASEAFF. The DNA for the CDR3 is TGTGCCAGCAGCTTAGGGGCAGGGGGCGCTTCTGAAGCTTTCTTT.

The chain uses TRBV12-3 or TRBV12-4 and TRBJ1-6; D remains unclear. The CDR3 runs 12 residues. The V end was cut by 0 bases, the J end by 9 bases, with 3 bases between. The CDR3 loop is CASSLAFSPLHF. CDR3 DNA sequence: TGTGCCAGCAGTTTAGCCTTTTCACCCCTCCACTTT.

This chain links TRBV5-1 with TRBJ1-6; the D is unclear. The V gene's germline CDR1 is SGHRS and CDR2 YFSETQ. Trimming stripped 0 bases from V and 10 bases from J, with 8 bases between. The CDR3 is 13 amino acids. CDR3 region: CASSLDSRSPLHF. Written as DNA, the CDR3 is TGCGCCAGCAGCTTGGACAGTCGGTCACCCCTCCACTTT.